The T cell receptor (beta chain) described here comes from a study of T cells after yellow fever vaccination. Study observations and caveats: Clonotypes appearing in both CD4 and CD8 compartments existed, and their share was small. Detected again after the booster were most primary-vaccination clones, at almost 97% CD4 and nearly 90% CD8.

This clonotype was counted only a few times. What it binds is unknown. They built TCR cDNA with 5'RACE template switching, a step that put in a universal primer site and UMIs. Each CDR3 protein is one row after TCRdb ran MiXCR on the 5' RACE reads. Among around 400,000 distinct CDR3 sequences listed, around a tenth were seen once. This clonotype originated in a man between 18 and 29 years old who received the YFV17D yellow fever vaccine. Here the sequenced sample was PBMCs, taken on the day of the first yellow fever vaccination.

CDR3 DNA: TGTGCCAGCAGCTTAAGACAGGGTCACAACGAGCAGTACTTC. As protein: CASSLRQGHNEQYF. The rearrangement joins TRBV7-2 to TRBJ2-7; 7 bases align to TRBD1. The trim removed 2 bases at V and 5 bases at J, leaving 6 bases unmatched. The CDR3 has 14 residues. From germline, CDR1 is SGHTA and CDR2 FQGNSA. The full variable domain, its missing parts supplied by reference TRBV7-2 and TRBJ2-7, is GAGVSQSPSNKVTEKGKDVELRCDPISGHTALYWYRQSLGQGLEFLIYFQGNSAPDKSGLPSDRFSAERTGGSVSTLTIQRTQQEDSAVYLCASSLRQGHNEQYFGPGTRLTVT.